Sequencing of this T cell receptor (beta chain) was carried out in a study of blood T cells in healthy people across ages. Whole-study results and caveats: Lack of knowledge of donor CMV status possibly confounded expanded clonotype changes. Roughly linear age-related decline in beta diversity appeared, significant by age around 42.

The J segment lost 3 bases and the V segment lost 5 bases, leaving 5 bases of the junction unmatched. The CDR3 sequence is 14 residues long. The germline V gene has CDR1 SGHTA and CDR2 FQGNSA. Points on this clonotype: The antigen remains undetermined.

The authors ran a second PCR of 7 to 11 cycles using a sample-barcoded 5' primer and a J-beta primer mix. Sequencing yielded, for each sample, at least 3 million paired-end reads carrying CDR3. TCRdb ran MiXCR on the 5' RACE reads and lists one entry per CDR3 protein. Of 760,000 or so distinct CDR3 sequences listed, around 25% are singletons. This sample also belongs to another study, concerning T cells of mothers and their children. Turning to that study: The study found slightly higher but non-significant overlap in related versus unrelated mother-child pairs.

V gene TRBV7-2 combines with J gene TRBJ2-7, with 9 bases matching TRBD1. The specimen sequenced was blood. This clonotype was obtained from a boy aged 10-17 years in good health. This CDR3 reads CASSTGTGFYEQYF. The CDR3, as DNA: TGTGCCAGCAGCACCGGGACAGGGTTCTACGAGCAGTACTTC.